These T cell receptor beta chains were read from a single sample in a study of cytomegalovirus exposure and HLA in healthy donors. Sequenced by immunoSEQ multiplex PCR; TCRdb stores in-frame clones only, minus some. The sample records around 150,000 clones, about 68% being singletons. Sample: PBMCs. All receptors derive from a human donor in good health. Both conserved end residues are trimmed from each CDR3. Each record gives: D gene, V gene, CDR3 protein. A D gene is named only where the DNA matches it firmly.

- TRBV5-4 ASSLVSDTDTQY
- TRBV18 ASSPLSSENNEQF
TRBD2 TRBV9 ASSSGTSGSQETQY
TRBD1 TRBV4-1 ASSPSYGGAGGSTNEKLF
TRBD1 TRBV11-3 ASSRTGFGYT
- TRBV5-1 AFGQGPGTDTQY
- TRBV6-6 ASSTTTGNTGELF
- TRBV14 ASSPLGQGFDEQY
TRBD2 TRBV5-1 ASSASGVSTDTQY
- TRBV4-1 ASSQDGAWGAF
- TRBV6-1 ASSAARDSDTQY
- TRBV2 ASRLRDTTLWEQY
- TRBV4-3 ASSQDLVGSNIQY
TRBD2 TRBV5-6 ASSWGVSGTDEQF
- TRBV6-1 ASIDRSGNTIY
- TRBV28 ASSLEANQPQH
TRBD1 TRBV6-4 ASSVLGRGPGLEQY
TRBD2 TRBV7-9 ASSLGTSEETQY
TRBD2 TRBV28 ASSLPTSGRYEQF
- TRBV19 ASRNREGNTEAF
TRBD2 TRBV11-2 ASSFGAGGGNEQF
TRBD2 TRBV27 ASSWDYTDTQY
TRBD1 TRBV10-1 ASSEAGQGFYEQY
TRBD1 TRBV7-2 ASSWDREQPQH
TRBD2 TRBV5-1 ASSLVPGGDYAYEQY
TRBD1 TRBV18 ASSPGRGSYNEQF
TRBD1 TRBV5-5 ASSLGTGFYEQY
- TRBV18 ASSPPGPNYGYT
TRBD1 TRBV4-1 ASSQSPDREIYEQY
- TRBV6-5 ASSRRTELNIQY
- TRBV27 ASSPLGYTEAF
- TRBV6-6 ASSYAPPREGEQY
- TRBV11-3 ASSPDSSGANVLT
- TRBV27 ASSPSNSPLH
- TRBV6-1 ASSEGQNTEAF
- TRBV11-1 ASSLEGGVSVLDIQY
TRBD2 TRBV5-1 ASRNVGGRAADTQY
- TRBV4-2 ASSQDGISNTEAF
TRBD1 TRBV7-8 ASSRGQGGGYGYT
- TRBV5-4 ASSPGQRGRETQY
TRBD1 TRBV6-4 ASSAPGQGAYEQY
TRBD2 TRBV18 ASTGGVGADTQY
TRBD1 TRBV7-9 ASSRPGTEAYEQY
TRBD1 TRBV6-5 ASSGQVPWGEQY
- TRBV27 ASSLRTGSFYNEQF